The rows below give T cell receptor beta chains drawn from one sample of a study of control samples from healthy donors and cancer patients. Libraries were prepared by immunoSEQ multiplex PCR; TCRdb keeps only in-frame clonotypes and omits some of them. The table records fewer than 250,000 clones, 91% of them present only once. Sequences were obtained from blood. The receptor source for this set is a young man in good health. CDR3s leave out the opening cysteine and the closing phenylalanine or tryptophan. Fields, in order: J gene, V gene, CDR3 protein.

TRBJ1-1	TRBV19	ASSIGVVRDLNTEAF
TRBJ1-1	TRBV6-6	ASSYDDRLLPEAF
TRBJ1-3	TRBV30	AWSRGGNTIY
TRBJ1-2	TRBV10-3	AISEGSANYGYT
TRBJ2-1	TRBV7-2	ASSLAPSSYNEQF
TRBJ1-1	TRBV6-4	ASSAGARTEAF
TRBJ1-5	TRBV3-1/TRBV3-2	ASSLGAHGNQPQH
TRBJ2-7	TRBV5-1	ASSLSDQPTYEQY
TRBJ2-1	TRBV27	ASSPRVSEGEQF
TRBJ1-2	TRBV2	ASSVETGTDGYT
TRBJ1-6	TRBV7-6	ASSLDWNSPLH
TRBJ2-1	TRBV5-6	ASSRGGSSYNEQF
TRBJ2-3	TRBV13	ASSPAYVSFDTQY
TRBJ1-3	TRBV2	ASREETGNTIY
TRBJ1-4	TRBV5-8	ASSLYRGPANEKLF
TRBJ1-5	TRBV5-1	ASSLEGAGNQPQH
TRBJ2-1	TRBV5-1	ASSLEVTGNNEQF
TRBJ2-1	TRBV3-1/TRBV3-2	ASSHEGVYYNEQF
TRBJ1-3	TRBV7-9	ASSPPRDPPGNTIY
TRBJ2-7	TRBV10-3	AISESTGNYEQY
TRBJ2-1	TRBV7-8	ASSLGRALGNEQF
TRBJ2-1	TRBV15	ATSTRDRGREQF
TRBJ1-2	TRBV12-3/TRBV12-4	ASSSISSLT
TRBJ2-1	TRBV7-9	ASSRHWTGNGEQF
TRBJ2-7	TRBV6-6	ASSYNRDREYEQY
TRBJ1-2	TRBV3-1/TRBV3-2	ASSRQGANYGYT
TRBJ2-1	TRBV30	AWSVLRWNEQF
TRBJ1-6	TRBV1	TSSRGLGSYNSPLH
TRBJ2-7	TRBV7-9	ASSLTGQGTREQY
TRBJ1-2	TRBV15	ATSRPGTGGGYT
TRBJ2-1	TRBV19	ASSIQGAGINEQF
TRBJ2-1	TRBV2	ASTGTGREDLYNEQF
TRBJ2-5	TRBV3-1/TRBV3-2	ASSIRASGETQY
TRBJ2-7	TRBV6-1	ASSVKFPGRGYEQY
TRBJ1-2	TRBV11-1	ASNAGGNYGYT
TRBJ1-6	TRBV11-2	ASSSYRGGTYNSPLH
TRBJ2-3	TRBV5-1	ASSLKAATTKQRGSTDTQY
TRBJ2-7	TRBV5-1	ASSKGQGPYEQY
TRBJ1-2	TRBV10-2	ASSEPQREGYT
TRBJ1-5	TRBV11-3	ASSLAAITSNQPQH
TRBJ2-7	TRBV5-1	ASSPSGTGHEQY
TRBJ1-2	TRBV14	ASSPSWTARDVWYGYT
TRBJ1-6	TRBV19	ASSIPGSSTPLH
TRBJ2-3	TRBV2	ASSVATGGPHTQY
TRBJ1-5	TRBV6-5	ASSDLNQPQH
TRBJ1-3	TRBV6-5	ASRPAPSSGNTIY
TRBJ2-7	TRBV30	AWSSWGEQY
TRBJ2-1	TRBV27	ASSWGSGYNEQF
TRBJ2-1	TRBV28	ASSSLRPNEQF
TRBJ2-1	TRBV11-2	ASSRTRLAGKF
TRBJ2-7	TRBV5-4	ASSLGGGQVISSYEQY
TRBJ2-1	TRBV5-1	ASSLLPGAGGPKSSYNEQF
TRBJ1-5	TRBV7-8	ASSLAPGSNQPQH
TRBJ1-6	TRBV5-6	ASSFGGSYNSPLH
TRBJ1-6	TRBV6-5	ASSKGLFLH